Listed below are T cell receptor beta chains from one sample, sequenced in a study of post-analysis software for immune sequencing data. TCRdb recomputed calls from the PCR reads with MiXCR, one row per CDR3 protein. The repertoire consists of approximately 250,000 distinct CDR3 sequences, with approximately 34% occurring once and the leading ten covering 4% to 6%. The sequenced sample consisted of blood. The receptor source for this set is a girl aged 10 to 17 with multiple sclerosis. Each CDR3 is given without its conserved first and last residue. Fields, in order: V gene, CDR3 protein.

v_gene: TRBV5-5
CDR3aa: ASRRDRVRGYT

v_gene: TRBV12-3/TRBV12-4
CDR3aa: ASSAGDEQF

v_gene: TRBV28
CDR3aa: ASSRRTGRTDTQY

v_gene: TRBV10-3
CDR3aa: AINPGQGPYEQY

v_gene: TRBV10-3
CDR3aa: AISLKGGPYNEQF

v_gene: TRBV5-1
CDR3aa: ASSLGSGGRSEAF

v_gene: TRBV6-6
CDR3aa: ASRSERGTDSPPH

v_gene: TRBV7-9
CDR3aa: ASSLGYNSPLH

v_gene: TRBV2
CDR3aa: ASSAGTSGNEQF

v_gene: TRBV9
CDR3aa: ASSRQVPIFSSGANVLT

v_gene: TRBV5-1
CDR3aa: ASSFLTGNEQF

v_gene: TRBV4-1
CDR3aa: ASSQDAVADIQY

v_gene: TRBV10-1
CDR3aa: ASSESGPLNEQF

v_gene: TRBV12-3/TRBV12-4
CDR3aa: ASSLNGGARTKNTEAF

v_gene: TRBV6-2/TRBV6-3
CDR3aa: ASSYGGSPYEQY

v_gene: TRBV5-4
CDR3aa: AQGPPDTQY

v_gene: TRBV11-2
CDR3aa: ASSLAPRGAGRETQY

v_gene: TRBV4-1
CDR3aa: ASSKRGEDPQY

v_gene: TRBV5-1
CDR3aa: ASSLVASGEETQY

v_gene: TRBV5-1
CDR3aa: ASSLAGELTDTQY

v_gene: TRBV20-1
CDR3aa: SASPRDRGTREAF

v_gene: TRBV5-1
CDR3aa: ASSLASGGTGYNEQF

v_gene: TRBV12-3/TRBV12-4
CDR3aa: ASSWGIYRQF